The 16 T cell receptor beta chains given below trace back to one sample, sequenced in a study of pediatric ulcerative colitis. Assay used: immunoSEQ multiplex PCR; TCRdb lists only in-frame clones, some missing. The sample consists of about 37,000 clones, 75% of them appearing once. Rectal tissue came from one to two pinch biopsies taken at colonoscopy. Sequenced material: gut tissue. The receptors here all came from a boy between 10 and 17 years old with severe ulcerative colitis.

A remark on this clone: A read error is likely, as this CDR3 ends without the conserved phenylalanine or tryptophan. J is TRBJ1-6 and V is TRBV27; D is ambiguous. From germline, CDR1 is MNHEY and CDR2 SMNVEV (reference sequence). Trimming removed 3 bases at V and 2 bases at J, with 5 bases between. CDR3 length equals 14 residues. The CDR3 nucleotides are TGTGCCAGCAGTTTCCAGCCCTATAATTCACCCCTCCACCTT. Translation: CASSFQPYNSPLHL.

J is TRBJ1-3 and V is TRBV11-2; TRBD1 aligns across 9 bases. Germline V gene sequence: CDR1 SGHAT, CDR2 FQNNGV. Losses at the gene ends were 5 bases for V and 4 bases for J; bases not matched to a gene: 9. The CDR3 is 16 amino acids. In DNA, the CDR3 is TGTGCCAGCAGCAAACCATCACAGGGGGCGGGAAACACCATATATTTT. Its protein is CASSKPSQGAGNTIYF.

The chain is built from TRBV7-9 and TRBJ1-2; D unclear. V lost 5 bases and J lost 5, with 15 bases in between. Germline assignment: CDR1 SEHNR and CDR2 FQNEAQ (reference sequence). This CDR3 has 14 amino acids. The CDR3 DNA reads TGTGCCAGCAGCCTAGGGTTTGTAGGGTATGGCTACACCTTC. This encodes CASSLGFVGYGYTF.

This rearrangement joins TRBV28 to TRBJ1-2; the D is unclear. The CDR3 has 13 amino acids. Germline lookup yields CDR1 MDHEN and CDR2 SYDVKM. V lost 3 bases and J 7 bases, leaving 12 bases between the germline ends. In DNA form, the CDR3 reads TGTGCCAGCAGTTTTTCCCCGGGTGGTGGCTACACCTTC. Its translation: CASSFSPGGGYTF.

This clone has just a few counts. The chain combines TRBV6-6 with TRBJ1-2; D is ambiguous. This CDR3 region has 16 residues. Trimming removed 0 bases from V and 5 bases from J, with 16 bases in between. Germline CDR1 MNHNY, CDR2 SVGAGI (reference sequence). CDR3 loop: CASSYSRKGREYGYTF. The CDR3 nucleotides read TGTGCCAGCAGTTACTCGAGGAAAGGGAGGGAATATGGCTACACCTTC.

This rearrangement joins TRBV6-1 to TRBJ1-2, with 8 bases identical to TRBD1. The CDR3 covers 14 residues. Germline CDR1 and CDR2: MNHNS and SASEGT. V shed 4 bases, J shed 6 bases, and the junction held 7 bases outside the gene matches. The DNA for the CDR3 is TGTGCCAGCAGTGGTTGGGGGACAGGCAATGGCTACACCTTC. Residues: CASSGWGTGNGYTF.

The chain uses TRBV10-3 and TRBJ2-7, with D possibly being TRBD2 (6 bases). Deletions cut 4 bases from V and 5 bases from J, with 15 bases between. This CDR3 is 14 amino acids long. Per the germline V gene, CDR1 is ENHRY and CDR2 is SYGVKD. For the CDR3, the DNA is TGTGCCATCAGTGGTCGCAGGGAGGAGGACGAGCAGTACTTC. Translating gives CAISGRREEDEQYF.

The chain recombines TRBV10-3 with TRBJ2-1, with 10 bases aligning to TRBD1. Losses at the gene ends were 6 bases for V and 7 bases for J; bases not matched to a gene: 6. This CDR3 is built from 14 residues. CDR1 and CDR2 (germline): ENHRY, SYGVKD. CDR3 in DNA: TGTGCCATCAGGGGACAGGGGAGTTTTAATGAGCAGTTCTTC. This sequence encodes CAIRGQGSFNEQFF.

This sequence joins TRBV29-1 and TRBJ2-3; a possible D gene is TRBD2 (5 bases). The CDR3 runs 13 residues. Germline V lookup: CDR1 SQVTM, CDR2 ANQGSEA. V lost 3 bases and J lost 4, with 11 bases in between. Here the CDR3 reads CSVERVPPDTQYF. The CDR3 bases are TGCAGCGTTGAGAGGGTCCCCCCAGATACGCAGTATTTT.

V is TRBV5-1 and J is TRBJ2-6, with D unresolved. The germline V gene encodes CDR1 SGHRS and CDR2 YFSETQ. V dropped 5 bases and J dropped 2 bases, with 5 bases sitting between them. The CDR3 spans 13 residues. CDR3 DNA sequence: TGCGCCAGCAGTGGGGCTGGGGCCAACGTCCTGACTTTC. As protein: CASSGAGANVLTF.

This clone has more than one count but fewer than ten. V is TRBV30 and J is TRBJ1-3; tentatively, D is TRBD1 (5 bases). CDR1 is GTSNPN and CDR2 is SVGIG in the germline V gene (reference sequence). The V end was cut by 1 base, the J end by 8 bases, with 18 bases between. The CDR3 contains 15 residues. The CDR3 DNA is TGTGCCTGGAGTGATCCTCAAACAGGAATGGACACCATATATTTT. Protein: CAWSDPQTGMDTIYF.

This clone was detected only once. The chain combines TRBV5-1 with TRBJ1-4; 7 bases map to TRBD1. With 2 bases clipped from V and 3 bases from J, the junction kept 4 bases outside the gene matches. Germline CDR1 SGHRS, CDR2 YFSETQ. The CDR3 is 15 residues long. This CDR3 is CASSLNRGANEKLFF. CDR3 bases: TGCGCCAGCAGCTTAAACAGGGGAGCTAATGAAAAACTGTTTTTT.

The chain recombines TRBV5-1 with TRBJ2-4; 8 nucleotides align to TRBD2. The CDR3 totals 15 residues. Per germline, CDR1 SGHRS and CDR2 YFSETQ. Trimming at V came to 3 bases and at J to 5 bases, leaving 7 bases not matched to a gene. The CDR3 spells CASSSGGTGENIQYF. The CDR3, as DNA: TGCGCCAGCAGCTCGGGAGGGACGGGGGAAAACATTCAGTACTTC.

CDR3 region: CASSLDFGTKAIGYTF. The DNA for the CDR3 is TGCGCCAGCAGCTTGGATTTTGGGACAAAGGCGATTGGCTACACCTTC. The V gene is TRBV5-1, the J gene TRBJ1-2, with D perhaps TRBD1 (6 bases). CDR1 and CDR2 (germline): SGHRS, YFSETQ. V was trimmed by 0 bases and J by 7 bases, leaving 19 bases between them. The CDR3 has 16 residues.

This clone came up once. Compared with germline, one end of the junction differs, possibly owing to a read error. The gene calls are TRBV7-2 and TRBJ1-4, with 10 nucleotides matching TRBD1. The CDR3 spans 15 residues. Germline CDR1 is SGHTA and CDR2 is FQGNSA. In DNA, the CDR3 is TGTGCCAGCAGCTTGAAGACAGGGGGCCAACAATTCCAATATTTT. Protein: CASSLKTGGQQFQYF.

The chain combines TRBV5-1 with TRBJ2-7, with D possibly TRBD1 on 6 matching bases. The CDR3 is 14 amino acids. Germline V gene sequence: CDR1 SGHRS, CDR2 YFSETQ. The V and J ends lost 2 bases and 2 bases respectively, with 11 bases between them. The CDR3 sequence is CASSFEGQTYEQYF. CDR3 coding DNA: TGCGCCAGCAGCTTTGAGGGACAAACCTACGAGCAGTACTTC.